One sample yielded the 29 T cell receptor beta chains listed below, sequenced in a study of PD-1 blockade in classical Hodgkin lymphoma. Sequencing used immunoSEQ multiplex PCR; TCRdb keeps in-frame clones, though not all of them. This table holds around 30,000 clones, around 90% found once. The time point: cycle 4 day 1 (C4D1), after around six weeks of nivolumab. Each and every patient relapsed after autologous stem cell transplantation, and patients got differing brentuximab vedotin exposure. Purification of CD4+ T cells from thawed PBMCs was achieved by magnetic negative selection. The specimen comprised CD4+ T cells from blood, sampled before the fourth cycle of nivolumab. All receptors derive from a human donor with classical Hodgkin lymphoma.

The chain employs TRBV15 and TRBJ2-7; D is possibly TRBD1 (6 bases). Germline V lookup: CDR1 LNHNV, CDR2 YYDKDF (reference sequence). The V gene lost 0 bases and the J gene lost 4 bases, with 16 bases spanning the gap. This CDR3 spans 16 amino acids. CDR3 amino acids: CATSRDRQGQTYEQYF. CDR3 sequence (DNA): TGTGCCACCAGCAGAGATAGGCAGGGGCAAACTTACGAGCAGTACTTC.

The genes are TRBV28 and TRBJ2-1; 8 bases align to TRBD1. CDR3 length: 18 amino acids. V lost 4 bases, J lost 4 bases, and 15 bases stayed unmatched. CDR1 is MDHEN, CDR2 SYDVKM, per germline. The CDR3 region is CASSSRTGRVYGYNEQFF. For the CDR3, the DNA is TGTGCCAGCAGTTCTCGGACAGGGCGAGTCTATGGGTACAATGAGCAGTTCTTC.

The chain couples TRBV25-1 to TRBJ2-1, with D possibly called TRBD1 or TRBD2 (6 bases each). The CDR3 has 13 residues. V lost 1 base and J 9 bases, leaving 10 bases between the germline ends. Per the germline V gene, CDR1 is MGHDK and CDR2 is SYGVNS. This chain's CDR3 is CASSELGGSEQFF. CDR3 DNA: TGTGCCAGCAGTGAATTAGGGGGGAGTGAGCAGTTCTTC. Together with reference TRBV25-1 and TRBJ2-1, the CDR3 gives the full variable domain: EADIYQTPRYLVIGTGKKITLECSQTMGHDKMYWYQQDPGMELHLIHYSYGVNSTEKGDLSSESTVSRIRTEHFPLTLESARPSHTSQYLCASSELGGSEQFFGPGTRLTVL.

This rearrangement joins TRBV5-1 to TRBJ2-7; D unclear. Trimming shortened V by 4 bases and J by 0 bases, and 17 bases separated the two germline ends. This CDR3 spans 16 amino acids. CDR1 and CDR2 (germline): SGHRS, YFSETQ. The chain's CDR3 is CASSALASSSSYEQYF. The CDR3 nucleotides read TGCGCCAGCAGCGCACTCGCAAGTAGTAGCTCCTACGAGCAGTACTTC.

This sequence joins TRBV28 and TRBJ1-2; D is ambiguous. Germline loops: CDR1 MDHEN, CDR2 SYDVKM. This CDR3 is 11 amino acids long. V lost 4 bases and J lost 0, with 0 bases in between. CDR3 sequence reads: CASSSNYGYTF. The DNA of the CDR3 is TGTGCCAGCAGTTCTAACTATGGCTACACCTTC.

This chain links TRBV6-5 with TRBJ1-2; D not certain. CDR3 length equals 13 residues. Germline V CDR1 and CDR2: MNHEY, SVGAGI. Trimming cost V 2 bases and J 0 bases, with 4 bases left between them. CDR3 loop: CASSYASNYGYTF. The CDR3 bases are TGTGCCAGCAGTTACGCGTCTAACTATGGCTACACCTTC.

The chain links TRBV7-2 to TRBJ1-2; TRBD1 is a possible D gene (6 bases). The CDR3 extends over 15 amino acids. From germline, CDR1 is SGHTA and CDR2 FQGNSA. Trimming removed 1 base from V and 2 bases from J, with 11 bases in between. CDR3 amino acids: CASSLEQGSNYGYTF. As DNA, the CDR3 is TGTGCCAGCAGCTTAGAACAGGGTTCCAACTATGGCTACACCTTC.

The chain employs TRBV28 and TRBJ2-7, with 11 bases identical to TRBD2. The CDR3 covers 14 residues. V shed 5 bases, J shed 2 bases, and the junction held 2 bases outside the gene matches. CDR1 and CDR2 (germline): MDHEN, SYDVKM. The CDR3 bases are TGTGCCAGCAGTCTAGCGGGAGGAACCTACGAGCAGTACTTC. Protein: CASSLAGGTYEQYF.

This chain uses TRBV30 with TRBJ1-1, with 7 bases identical to TRBD1. V shed 5 bases and J 2 bases; nucleotides not matched to a gene: 14. This CDR3 spans 16 amino acids. Germline V CDR1 and CDR2: GTSNPN, SVGIG (reference sequence). This CDR3 is CAWGHQGGGYNTEAFF. The CDR3 coding sequence is TGTGCCTGGGGGCACCAGGGGGGCGGTTATAACACTGAAGCTTTCTTT.

The rearrangement uses TRBV19 and TRBJ2-2; 7 bases align to TRBD2. This CDR3 has 17 residues. J lost 1 base, V lost 4 bases, and 9 bases had no gene match. Germline-derived CDR1 and CDR2 are LNHDA and SQIVND (reference sequence). CDR3 nucleotides: TGTGCCAGTAGTAGACCGTCGGGCGGGAGGAACACCGGGGAGCTGTTTTTT. Amino acid sequence: CASSRPSGGRNTGELFF.

Note on this clone: At one end, the junction sequence differs from germline, possibly due to a read error. The rearrangement uses TRBV2 and TRBJ2-7; D may match TRBD1 or TRBD2 (5 bases each). The CDR3 length is 11 residues. Germline V gene data show CDR1 as SNHLY and CDR2 as FYNNEI. The chain's CDR3 is CASSLTGYRWF. The CDR3 DNA sequence: TGTGCCAGCAGCCTAACGGGGTACAGGTGGTTC.

This chain links TRBV28 with TRBJ2-3; D gene ambiguous. Per the germline V gene, CDR1 is MDHEN and CDR2 is SYDVKM. V shed 8 bases and J shed 5 bases, with 17 bases lying between them. This CDR3 spans 14 amino acids. The CDR3 region has the DNA TGTGCCAGCGCAACTCCAGCGAAGGTAGATACGCAGTATTTT. Its translation: CASATPAKVDTQYF.

The J gene is TRBJ1-2, the V gene TRBV9; D remains unclear. The V end lost 3 bases, the J end lost 4 bases, and 13 bases lay between the germline ends. The CDR3 sequence is 14 residues long. Germline V CDR1 and CDR2: SGDLS, YYNGEE. CDR3 coding DNA: TGTGCCAGCAGCGGCTTACAGAGACTCTATGGCTACACCTTC. Translated, it gives CASSGLQRLYGYTF.

This sequence joins TRBV11-2 and TRBJ2-1; the D gene is possibly TRBD1 (6 bases). Trimming pared 2 bases from V and 10 bases from J, leaving 12 bases between. Germline values: CDR1 SGHAT, CDR2 FQNNGV. The CDR3 is 13 residues long. CDR3 protein: CASSLNWGREQFF. The DNA for the CDR3 is TGTGCCAGCAGCTTAAACTGGGGGCGAGAGCAGTTCTTC.

This chain joins TRBV11-3 and TRBJ2-1; D call uncertain. CDR1 is SGHNT and CDR2 is YENEEA in the germline V gene. CDR3 length: 13 residues. V lost 4 bases and J 6 bases, leaving 10 bases between the germline ends. CDR3 nucleotide sequence: TGTGCCAGCAGCTCTCCCCGCGTCAATGAGCAGTTCTTC. It yields the protein CASSSPRVNEQFF.

The rearrangement uses TRBV6-4 and TRBJ2-1; 7 bases match TRBD2. V lost 2 bases and J lost 1; bases outside the gene matches: 8. The CDR3 is made up of 17 amino acids. CDR1 MRHNA and CDR2 SNTAGT come from the germline V gene. The CDR3 DNA is TGTGCCAGCAGTGACGGAGGCGGGAGTGGTTCCTACAATGAGCAGTTCTTC. Protein sequence: CASSDGGGSGSYNEQFF.

This clone occurred once. This sequence joins TRBV6-6 and TRBJ2-7; TRBD2 matches 7 bases. The junction had 12 bases not matched to a gene; V was cut back by 3 bases and J by 7 bases. The CDR3 sequence is 15 residues long. Per the germline V gene, CDR1 is MNHNY and CDR2 is SVGAGI (reference sequence). CDR3 nucleotide sequence: TGTGCCAGCAGTTATAACCCTAGCGGTCAGTCGGAGCAGTACTTC. Its protein product is CASSYNPSGQSEQYF.

This chain links TRBV4-1 with TRBJ2-7, with a weak D call TRBD1 (5 bases). CDR3 length: 16 residues. The V gene lost 1 base and the J gene lost 3 bases, with 16 bases spanning the gap. Per germline, CDR1 MGHRA and CDR2 YSYEKL. The CDR3 nucleotides are TGCGCCAGCAGCCAAGTAGGGGTTGCGTCTGGCTACGAGCAGTACTTC. Amino acid sequence: CASSQVGVASGYEQYF.

This chain links TRBV30 with TRBJ1-2, with D perhaps matching TRBD1 (6 bases). This CDR3 has 13 amino acids. Trimming removed 4 bases at V and 2 bases at J, with 11 bases between. Per the germline V gene, CDR1 is GTSNPN and CDR2 is SVGIG (reference sequence). CDR3 DNA: TGTGCCTGGACCTCTCAGGGGAACTATGGCTACACCTTC. Encoded protein: CAWTSQGNYGYTF.

DNA for the CDR3: TGCAGCGTACGACAGGGGGGGTCGGCCGAGCAGTACTTC. Translation: CSVRQGGSAEQYF. J is TRBJ2-7 and V is TRBV29-1; TRBD1 aligns across 9 bases. CDR1 is SQVTM, CDR2 ANQGSEA, per germline. The length of the CDR3 is 13 residues. The ends lost 6 bases at V and 6 bases at J; junction bases unmatched: 9.

This clone was found once. The J gene is TRBJ1-4, the V gene TRBV7-9, with D perhaps matching TRBD1 (5 bases). V was shortened by 2 bases and J by 0 bases, with 13 bases between the two germline ends. CDR1 is SEHNR and CDR2 is FQNEAQ in the germline V gene (reference sequence). CDR3 size: 17 residues. The CDR3 sequence is CASSLLWGRTTNEKLFF. The DNA of the CDR3 is TGTGCCAGCAGCTTATTATGGGGACGGACAACTAATGAAAAACTGTTTTTT.

This chain links TRBV6-5 with TRBJ2-7; either TRBD1 or TRBD2 may fit D (5 bases each). The CDR3 sequence is 14 residues long. Germline loops: CDR1 MNHEY, CDR2 SVGAGI. V lost 7 bases to trimming and J lost 5 bases, with 18 bases between them. The CDR3 nucleotides are TGTGCCAGCACCCGTGAGGGGAAGAGGAACGAGCAGTACTTC. Its protein product is CASTREGKRNEQYF.

The chain joins TRBV30 to TRBJ2-7; D not certain. This CDR3 has 14 residues. The germline V and J ends were trimmed by 0 bases and 0 bases, with 9 bases remaining between them. Germline V gene lookup returns CDR1 GTSNPN and CDR2 SVGIG (reference sequence). CDR3 in DNA: TGTGCCTGGAGTGTAGGGTCCTACTCCTACGAGCAGTACTTC. Translation gives CAWSVGSYSYEQYF.

The count of this clone is one. The chain couples TRBV27 to TRBJ2-3; 8 nucleotides align to TRBD1. Per the germline V gene, CDR1 is MNHEY and CDR2 is SMNVEV (reference sequence). The CDR3 is made up of 19 amino acids. With 1 base clipped from V and 0 bases from J, the junction kept 12 bases outside the gene matches. The DNA of the CDR3 is TGTGCCAGCAGTTTATTCTCTGGGGTTTGGACAGGGAGCACAGATACGCAGTATTTT. Amino acid sequence: CASSLFSGVWTGSTDTQYF.

The rearrangement joins TRBV25-1 to TRBJ2-1, with D possibly TRBD1 on 5 matching bases. The V and J ends lost 2 bases and 13 bases respectively, with 18 bases between them. The CDR3 runs 14 residues. Looked up from germline, CDR1 is MGHDK and CDR2 is SYGVNS. The CDR3 DNA sequence: TGTGCCAGCAGTGAAAGGGGTAAAATAGGTTTACAGTTCTTC. This translates into CASSERGKIGLQFF.

The chain couples TRBV2 to TRBJ1-1; perhaps TRBD1 as D (6 bases). This CDR3 spans 17 amino acids. Trimming took off 4 bases at V and 3 bases at J, with 21 bases between the two ends. From germline, CDR1 is SNHLY and CDR2 FYNNEI. CDR3 loop: CASSVVSGGRYYTEAFF. Written as DNA, the CDR3 is TGTGCCAGCAGTGTGGTCTCTGGGGGGCGTTATTACACTGAAGCTTTCTTT.

The rearrangement uses TRBV30 and TRBJ1-4; weak D call: TRBD1 (5 bases). Between the trimmed V and J ends, which lost 0 bases and 7 bases, there was a span of 12 bases. The length of the CDR3 is 14 residues. The germline CDR1 and CDR2 sequences are GTSNPN and SVGIG (reference sequence). This CDR3 reads CAWSVPVGTEKLFF. The CDR3 nucleotides read TGTGCCTGGAGTGTACCCGTAGGGACTGAAAAACTGTTTTTT.

V is TRBV9 and J is TRBJ2-3; 11 bases agree with TRBD2. V lost 4 bases and J lost 2; bases outside the gene matches: 6. Per germline, CDR1 SGDLS and CDR2 YYNGEE. This CDR3 comprises 16 residues. CDR3 in DNA: TGTGCCAGCAGCTCAAGGACTAGCGGGCCCACAGATACGCAGTATTTT. Translation: CASSSRTSGPTDTQYF.

The chain couples TRBV2 to TRBJ1-5, with D uncertain. Germline V gene data show CDR1 as SNHLY and CDR2 as FYNNEI. The V end lost 7 bases, the J end lost 3 bases, and 10 bases lay between the germline ends. The CDR3 has 13 residues. The CDR3 region is CASTRRYNQPQHF. The CDR3 DNA follows: TGTGCCAGCACCCGGCGGTACAATCAGCCCCAGCATTTT.